This T cell receptor beta chain was profiled in a study of T cell repertoires in cytomegalovirus infection. TCRdb reprocessed the reads with MiXCR, giving one entry per CDR3 protein. The sample yields hundreds of thousands of distinct CDR3 sequences, 20% to 30% seen once. The V gene lost 1 base and the J gene lost 4 bases, with 12 bases spanning the gap. Germline-derived CDR1 and CDR2 are SGHKS and YYEKEE (reference sequence). The CDR3 runs 15 residues. Whole-study results and caveats: Ex vivo, HLA-C-restricted CMV-specific TCR beta clonotypes prevailed over the rest of the response.

This clonotype was seen repeatedly, ten times or more. Its antigen is not known. The sequenced sample was CD8+ T cells from PBMCs. The chain has TRBV5-5 and TRBJ1-5; D might be TRBD1 (6 bases). This clonotype originated in a human donor in good health (CMV status not recorded). Some clones in this sample may be carry-over from other donors' samples. This CDR3 reads CASSLLQGRNQPQHF. The CDR3 nucleotides are TGTGCCAGCAGCTTGTTACAGGGAAGAAATCAGCCCCAGCATTTT.